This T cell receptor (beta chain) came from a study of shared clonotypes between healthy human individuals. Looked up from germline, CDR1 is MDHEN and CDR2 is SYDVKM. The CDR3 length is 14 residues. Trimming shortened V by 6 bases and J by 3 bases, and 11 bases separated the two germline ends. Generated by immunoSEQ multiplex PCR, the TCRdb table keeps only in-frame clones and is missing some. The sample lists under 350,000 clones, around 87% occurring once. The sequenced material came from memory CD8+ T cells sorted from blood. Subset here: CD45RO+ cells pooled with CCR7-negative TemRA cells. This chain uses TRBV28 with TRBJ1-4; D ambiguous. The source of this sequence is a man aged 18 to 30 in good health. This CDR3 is CASRMDSANEKLFF. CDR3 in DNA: TGTGCCAGCAGGATGGACTCTGCTAATGAAAAACTGTTTTTT.